This T cell receptor beta chain was recorded in a study of neurological immune-mediated disorders. TCRdb reanalysed the 5' RACE reads using MiXCR and keeps one entry per CDR3 protein. Of 35,000 to 45,000 distinct CDR3 sequences listed, less than 3.5% are singletons. Time point noted: longitudinal time-point 1 (baseline). The sequence derives from a woman aged 60-75 years with multiple sclerosis. Sequenced: PBMCs.

CDR3: CAISDDQVGKLFF. The DNA of the CDR3 is TGTGCCATCAGTGATGATCAAGTAGGGAAACTGTTTTTT. The chain employs TRBV10-3 and TRBJ1-4; D uncertain. Germline CDR1 reads ENHRY; CDR2 reads SYGVKD. V lost 3 bases and J 11 bases, leaving 13 bases between the germline ends. The CDR3 is 13 amino acids.